This TCR beta chain emerged from a study of cytomegalovirus exposure and HLA in healthy donors. PCR used 60 Vbeta primers and 13 Jbeta primers. Assay: immunoSEQ multiplex PCR; the TCRdb copy retains only in-frame clones and omits some. The repertoire has 160,000 or so clones, around four fifths of them found once; the top ten carry under 2%. Per germline, CDR1 MGHRA and CDR2 YSYEKL. Trimming cost V 5 bases and J 10 bases; bases outside gene matches: 10. This CDR3 comprises 14 residues. General study findings and limits: Per published accounts, TCR beta sequences correctly predicted the HLA-A and HLA-B alleles of most subjects. V- and J-gene trimming of TCR beta was linked (in a later analysis) to a missense DCLRE1C variant.

With respect to this clone: Its antigen is still unknown.

The source of this sequence is a man aged 18 to 30 in good health and CMV-seronegative. The sample comprised PBMCs. The chain joins TRBV4-1 to TRBJ2-1, with 8 nucleotides matching TRBD2. CDR3 sequence (DNA): TGCGCCAGCAGCGTCAGCAGCGGGAGCCGGGAGCAGTTCTTC. Translation: CASSVSSGSREQFF.